Listed here are 12 T cell receptor beta chains from one sample, sequenced in a study of vaccination and CD4 T cells after COVID-19. For these receptors, no antigen is known. Treatment given: approximately nine-day PBMC culture with coronavirus spike peptide pools or control peptides (ViraFEST assay). The Oncomine TCR Beta short-read assay sequenced DNA from cultured CD4+ T cells. TCRdb fed the PCR reads into MiXCR, producing one record per CDR3 protein. This table holds over 10,000 distinct CDR3 sequences, about 60% found once. The material sequenced was CD4+ T cells from blood, cultured in vitro. The receptors were gathered from a human donor who had recovered from COVID-19.

The V call is TRBV2, the J call TRBJ2-7, with D unresolved. With 7 bases removed from V and 2 bases from J, the gap between germline ends came to 9 bases. The germline V gene encodes CDR1 SNHLY and CDR2 FYNNEI. The CDR3 runs 12 residues. The CDR3 loop is CASTGSTYEQYF. The CDR3 DNA is TGTGCCAGCACCGGCAGCACCTACGAGCAGTACTTC. Variable domain in full (rest from reference TRBV2 and TRBJ2-7): EPEVTQTPSHQVTQMGQEVILRCVPISNHLYFYWYRQILGQKVEFLVSFYNNEISEKSEIFDDQFSVERPDGSNFTLKIRSTKLEDSAMYFCASTGSTYEQYFGPGTRLTVT.

This clonotype was recorded only once. The J gene is TRBJ2-1, the V gene TRBV12-3 or TRBV12-4; 11 nucleotides agree with TRBD2. V was clipped by 6 bases and J by 7 bases; unmatched bases: 8. CDR3 length equals 15 residues. The CDR3 DNA reads as TGTGCCAGCAGGACCATAGCGGGAGGGGGTAATGAGCAGTTCTTC. Translated, it gives CASRTIAGGGNEQFF.

This clonotype was recorded only once. The DNA of the CDR3 is TGTGCCAGCAGAAAGGGGACAGCGTATCAGCCCCAGCATTTT. Translated, it gives CASRKGTAYQPQHF. V is TRBV6-1 and J is TRBJ1-5; 7 bases align to TRBD1. The CDR3 covers 14 residues. Germline V gene sequence: CDR1 MNHNS, CDR2 SASEGT. J lost 5 bases, V lost 6 bases, and 7 bases had no gene match.

The chain has TRBV10-1 and TRBJ1-2; TRBD1 aligns across 7 bases. The J segment lost 2 bases and the V segment lost 6 bases, leaving 6 bases of the junction unmatched. Per germline, CDR1 WNHNN and CDR2 SYGVQD (reference sequence). The CDR3 is 14 residues long. The chain's CDR3 is CASSAGTDNYGYTF. CDR3 coding DNA: TGCGCCAGCAGCGCAGGGACAGACAACTATGGCTACACCTTC.

This clonotype is labeled as medium-sized. The V gene is TRBV9, the J gene TRBJ1-2; 7 nucleotides agree with TRBD1. The germline CDR1 and CDR2 sequences are SGDLS and YYNGEE. CDR3 length equals 14 residues. Trimming at V came to 0 bases and at J to 13 bases, leaving 12 bases not matched to a gene. CDR3 in amino acids: CASSVDPGSAGGTF. As DNA, the CDR3 is TGTGCCAGCAGCGTAGATCCAGGGTCCGCAGGGGGCACCTTC.

Notes on this clonotype: The CDR3 does not end in the conserved phenylalanine or tryptophan, so this is likely a read error. J is TRBJ1-5 and V is TRBV7-2, with D possibly being TRBD1 (5 bases). This CDR3 is built from 14 residues. Deletions cut 4 bases from V and 0 bases from J, with 7 bases between. The germline CDR1 and CDR2 sequences are SGHTA and FQGNSA. CDR3 region: CASSSGLSNQPQHL. The DNA for the CDR3 is TGTGCCAGCAGCTCAGGGCTTAGCAATCAGCCCCAGCATCTT.

The chain couples TRBV2 to TRBJ1-1, with 8 bases aligning to TRBD1. V lost 5 bases, J lost 3 bases, and 5 bases stayed unmatched. CDR3 length equals 14 residues. Germline CDR1 is SNHLY and CDR2 is FYNNEI. CDR3 sequence: CASSFRGRDTEAFF. The DNA for the CDR3 is TGTGCCAGCAGTTTCAGGGGGCGCGACACTGAAGCTTTCTTT. The whole variable domain, filled in from reference TRBV2 and TRBJ1-1, reads EPEVTQTPSHQVTQMGQEVILRCVPISNHLYFYWYRQILGQKVEFLVSFYNNEISEKSEIFDDQFSVERPDGSNFTLKIRSTKLEDSAMYFCASSFRGRDTEAFFGQGTRLTVV.

This clonotype was counted a few times. The genes are TRBV6-4 and TRBJ2-2; no firm D call. Germline V gene sequence: CDR1 MRHNA, CDR2 SNTAGT. Trimming removed 5 bases from V and 1 base from J, with 11 bases in between. The CDR3 totals 15 residues. The CDR3 nucleotides are TGTGCCAGCAGTCCACACCCAGAGAACACCGGGGAGCTGTTTTTT. This sequence encodes CASSPHPENTGELFF.

This chain joins TRBV12-3 or TRBV12-4 and TRBJ1-1, with a tentative D call TRBD1 (5 bases). The CDR3 contains 15 residues. Trimming stripped 4 bases from V and 7 bases from J, with 19 bases between. The CDR3 DNA reads as TGTGCCAGCAGTTCACGACAGCGCACGACCCGTGAAGCTTTCTTT. Translating gives CASSSRQRTTREAFF.

The rearrangement links TRBV6-1 to TRBJ2-7, with 11 positions matching TRBD2. V dropped 7 bases and J dropped 1; count of bases not matched to a gene: 3. Germline V gives CDR1 MNHNS, CDR2 SASEGT. The CDR3 loop spans 14 amino acids. CDR3 protein: CASTGTSGSYEQYF. The CDR3, as DNA: TGTGCCAGCACTGGGACTAGCGGATCCTACGAGCAGTACTTC.

CDR3 region: CSAAMGQGWGEQFF. The CDR3 DNA reads as TGCAGTGCAGCCATGGGACAGGGTTGGGGTGAGCAGTTCTTC. The rearrangement joins TRBV20-1 to TRBJ2-1; the match to TRBD1 covers 9 bases. The CDR3 length is 14 residues. J gave up 9 bases and V 6 bases, and 12 bases lay outside the gene matches. Germline CDR1 reads DFQATT; CDR2 reads SNEGSKA (reference sequence).

The chain carries TRBV7-9 and TRBJ2-3; tentative D call: TRBD1 (7 bases). Trimming removed 2 bases at V and 0 bases at J, with 15 bases between. The CDR3 runs 17 residues. Germline loops: CDR1 SEHNR, CDR2 FQNEAQ (reference sequence). This chain's CDR3 is CASSLFGGGSSTDTQYF. The CDR3 nucleotides are TGTGCCAGCAGCTTATTTGGAGGGGGCTCGAGCACAGATACGCAGTATTTT.